Listed below are T cell receptor beta chains from one sample, sequenced in a study of CD8 T cells in Susac syndrome. A single record per CDR3 protein comes from TCRdb applying MiXCR to the immunoSEQ multiplex PCR reads. The sample lists about 200,000 distinct CDR3 sequences, 95% occurring once. Sequenced sample: CD4+ T cells from PBMCs. The source of these receptors is a human donor in good health. Each CDR3 is given with its conserved first and last residue. The D gene is left open where the match is weak. The size entry is marked missing in some rows and otherwise reads once, few, many or a size class.

size	V	D	J	DNA	CDR3
.	TRBV5-1	TRBD1	TRBJ2-4	TGCGCCAGCAGCTTGCCGGGACAGGCCAAAAACATTCAGTACTTC	CASSLPGQAKNIQYF
.	TRBV27	.	TRBJ1-6	TGTGCCAGCAGTTTATATTCGGCCCCCGGTAGTTCACCCCTCCACTTT	CASSLYSAPGSSPLHF
.	TRBV5-6	.	TRBJ2-7	TGTGCCAGCAGCTTATACGGGGAGCAGTACTTC	CASSLYGEQYF
.	TRBV7-9	.	TRBJ1-6	TGTGCCAGCAGCTTAGTGGGGGCTGTGGCACCCCTCCACTTT	CASSLVGAVAPLHF
.	TRBV3-1	.	TRBJ1-5	TGTGCCAGCGGTGAGACGAGCAATCAGCCCCAGCATTTT	CASGETSNQPQHF
.	TRBV18	TRBD1	TRBJ1-5	TGTGCCAGCTCACCATTCACAGGGGAACAGCCCCAGCATTTT	CASSPFTGEQPQHF
.	TRBV25-1	TRBD1	TRBJ1-1	TGTGCCAGCAGTGAAGCAGGGGGCCCGAGGACTGAAGCTTTCTTT	CASSEAGGPRTEAFF
.	TRBV9	.	TRBJ2-1	TGTGCCAGCAGCGTAGCGGGACTCAATGAGCAGTTCTTC	CASSVAGLNEQFF
.	TRBV24-1	.	TRBJ2-3	TGTGCCACCAGTGTTGAGAGCACAGATACGCAGTATTTT	CATSVESTDTQYF
.	TRBV7-9	TRBD1	TRBJ2-1	TGTGCCAGCACTGTCGGGACAGGGATTGAGCAGTTCTTC	CASTVGTGIEQFF
few	TRBV7-9	TRBD2	TRBJ2-2	TGTGCCAGCCGACTAGCAGGCGTGAACACCGGGGAGCTGTTTTTT	CASRLAGVNTGELFF
.	TRBV27	TRBD2	TRBJ2-7	TGTGCCAGCAGTTTATTGCAGCGGGGGGGCTACGAGCAGTACTTC	CASSLLQRGGYEQYF
.	TRBV5-4	.	TRBJ2-1	TGTGCCAGCAGTCATCCGGGGACGGAGTACAATGAGCAGTTCTTC	CASSHPGTEYNEQFF
.	TRBV3-1	.	TRBJ2-2	TGTGCCAGCAGCCAAGAACCGGGGAACACCGGGGAGCTGTTTTTT	CASSQEPGNTGELFF
.	TRBV25-1	TRBD2	TRBJ2-1	TGTGCCAGCAGTGCCGGGACTAGCGGGAGGAATGAGCAGTTCTTC	CASSAGTSGRNEQFF
.	TRBV20-1	.	TRBJ2-7	TGCAGTGCTAGTATAATTCCTACCTCCTACGAGCAGTACTTC	CSASIIPTSYEQYF
.	TRBV20-1	.	TRBJ2-2	TGCAGTGCTCACAGGGCCGGGGAGCTGTTTTTT	CSAHRAGELFF
once	TRBV5-4	.	TRBJ1-5	TGTGCCAGCAGCTCGGGGCCAGGCAATCAGCCCCAGCATTTT	CASSSGPGNQPQHF
.	TRBV18	TRBD1	TRBJ2-7	TGTGCCAGCTCACCTTATGCCGGGACAGGGGGCGACGAGCAGTACTTC	CASSPYAGTGGDEQYF
.	TRBV30	.	TRBJ2-3	TGTGCCTGGAGCCTTTGGCCGGGGGCTAGCGACACAGATACGCAGTATTTT	CAWSLWPGASDTDTQYF
.	TRBV2	TRBD2	TRBJ2-3	TGTGCCAGCAGTAGCGGGAGGGAAGATACGCAGTATTTT	CASSSGREDTQYF
.	TRBV28	TRBD2	TRBJ2-5	TGTGCCAGCAGTTCCTCCGGACTAGCGAAAGAGACCCAGTACTTC	CASSSSGLAKETQYF
once	TRBV7-2	TRBD1	TRBJ1-2	TGTGCCAGCAGCCTCCGGGACAGTCATGGCTACACCTTC	CASSLRDSHGYTF
.	TRBV20-1	.	TRBJ1-2	TGCAGTGCTTCAACGGGACCCTATGGCTACACCTTC	CSASTGPYGYTF
.	TRBV7-9	TRBD1	TRBJ2-5	TGTGCCAGCAGCCTGGGCGGACAGGGTTTGGAGACCCAGTACTTC	CASSLGGQGLETQYF
once	TRBV5-1	.	TRBJ1-1	TGCGCCAGCAGCGAAACAGGGAGCCCTGAAGCTTTCTTT	CASSETGSPEAFF
.	TRBV29-1	.	TRBJ2-7	TGCAGCGTTGAAGAGGTGGTCGGGTACGAGCAGTACTTC	CSVEEVVGYEQYF
.	TRBV4-3	TRBD1	TRBJ1-4	TGCGCCAGCAGCCAAGATGGGACAGCAAATGAAAAACTGTTTTTT	CASSQDGTANEKLFF
.	TRBV20-1	TRBD2	TRBJ2-1	TGCAGTGCCAACGGGGACGGGGGGTGGTATGAGCAGTTCTTC	CSANGDGGWYEQFF
.	TRBV7-2	TRBD2	TRBJ2-7	TGTGCCAGCAGCTTAGCCTCTAGCGGGGTCGAGCAGTACTTC	CASSLASSGVEQYF
.	TRBV11-2	.	TRBJ2-1	TGTGCCACCCTAAGGAGCTCCTACAATGAGCAGTTCTTC	CATLRSSYNEQFF
.	TRBV27	.	TRBJ2-7	TGTGCCAGCAGTTTAACCCGTCTTGGGTCCTACGAGCAGTACTTC	CASSLTRLGSYEQYF
.	TRBV4-1	TRBD1	TRBJ1-2	TGCGCCAGCAGCCAAGTTCAGGGGGTGAGGGGCTACACCTTC	CASSQVQGVRGYTF
.	TRBV2	.	TRBJ2-3	TGTGCCAGCAGTGAAGATTGGACAACAGATACGCAGTATTTT	CASSEDWTTDTQYF
once	TRBV25-1	.	TRBJ1-2	TGTGCCAGCAACGAGGGGGGCTTTGGCTACACCTTC	CASNEGGFGYTF
.	TRBV18	TRBD2	TRBJ2-5	TGTGCCAGCCAACCAGCGGGGGGAGAGACCCAGTACTTC	CASQPAGGETQYF
.	TRBV12-3/TRBV12-4	.	TRBJ2-6	TGTGCCAGCACACGGCGATCGGCCAACGTCCTGACTTTC	CASTRRSANVLTF
.	TRBV7-9	.	TRBJ2-6	TGTGCCAGCAGCTTTGAGCTGTCTGGGGCCAACGTCCTGACTTTC	CASSFELSGANVLTF
.	TRBV12-3/TRBV12-4	.	TRBJ1-2	TGTGCCAGCAGCAACAGGGAGGACTATGGCTACACCTTC	CASSNREDYGYTF
.	TRBV12-3/TRBV12-4	TRBD1	TRBJ2-1	TGTGCCAGCAGTTCGACAGGGCCCCAAACCAGCTACAATGAGCAGTTCTTC	CASSSTGPQTSYNEQFF
.	TRBV7-9	TRBD2	TRBJ2-1	TGTGCCAGCAGCCCGGCCCTTGGACTAGCGGGAGATGGCGTTCGGTTCTTC	CASSPALGLAGDGVRFF
.	TRBV9	.	TRBJ1-3	TGTGCCAGCTCCCAAAGAGGAAACACCATATATTTT	CASSQRGNTIYF
.	TRBV14	TRBD2	TRBJ2-3	TGTGCCAGCAGCCCCTGGAGCGGGAGGAAAACAGATACGCAGTATTTT	CASSPWSGRKTDTQYF
.	TRBV29-1	.	TRBJ2-1	TGCAGCATAAACCCGGGACGGACGGGCAATGAGCAGTTCTTC	CSINPGRTGNEQFF
.	TRBV5-1	TRBD1	TRBJ2-1	TGCGCCAGCAGCTTGGAGGGACAGGTATACAATGAGCAGTTCTTC	CASSLEGQVYNEQFF
.	TRBV27	.	TRBJ2-1	TGTGCCAGCAATATTTGGGGAGGGGGCAAGGGGAATGAGCAGTTCTTC	CASNIWGGGKGNEQFF
.	TRBV12-3/TRBV12-4	.	TRBJ1-5	TGTGCCAGCAGTGGGCTTAATCAGCCCCAGCATTTT	CASSGLNQPQHF
.	TRBV7-9	TRBD2	TRBJ2-3	TGTGCCAGCAGCCGAACGACTAGCACGAGCACAGATACGCAGTATTTT	CASSRTTSTSTDTQYF
.	TRBV9	.	TRBJ2-3	TGTGCCAGCAGCGTAAGCCCCGTGTCCACAGATACGCAGTATTTT	CASSVSPVSTDTQYF
.	TRBV4-3	TRBD2	TRBJ2-3	TGCGCCAGCCGCCGTTCGGCGGGGGTGGGCACAGATACGCAGTATTTT	CASRRSAGVGTDTQYF
.	TRBV14	.	TRBJ2-1	TGTGCCAGCAGCGCCATATCCATCCGGGGGCCGAGCTCCTACAATGAGCAGTTCTTC	CASSAISIRGPSSYNEQFF
.	TRBV20-1	.	TRBJ1-2	TGCAGTGCTAGTCTGGGGTTGCGGAATGGCTACACCTTC	CSASLGLRNGYTF
.	TRBV20-1	TRBD2	TRBJ2-4	TGCAGTGCTAGTGGGGGAGGGCCTTTGGACATTCAGTACTTC	CSASGGGPLDIQYF
once	TRBV7-3	TRBD1	TRBJ1-1	TGTGCCAGCAGTTCCACAGGGGGCAGCTACGCTTTCTTT	CASSSTGGSYAFF
.	TRBV14	.	TRBJ2-1	TGTGCCAGCAGCCAAGGGAAAATGGCACGGGCGGGGGCCAACAATGAGCAGTTCTTC	CASSQGKMARAGANNEQFF
.	TRBV25-1	.	TRBJ2-3	TGTGCCAGCAGTGACCCCGATACGCAGTATTTT	CASSDPDTQYF
.	TRBV3-1	.	TRBJ2-1	TGTGCCAGCAGTACCAGAAGCAGCTCCTACAATGAGCAGTTCTTC	CASSTRSSSYNEQFF
.	TRBV7-2	TRBD2	TRBJ2-3	TGTGCCAGCAGCTTAGCCGCGGGAGACACAGATACGCAGTATTTT	CASSLAAGDTDTQYF